In its sample, the clone carrying this TCR beta chain ranks as medium-sized. Its antigen is currently unknown. cDNA was made from 500 ng RNA using alpha and beta constant primers. Separate chain-specific third strand synthesis with multiplexing indices produced the alpha and beta libraries. In TCRdb, the 5' RACE reads were re-called with MiXCR into one record per CDR3 protein. Of several thousand distinct CDR3 sequences detected, 6.5% to 7.5% appear once; the ten largest clones hold 15% to 20%. Trimming cost V 0 bases and J 7 bases, with 10 bases left between them. The CDR3 is 14 residues long. Germline V gives CDR1 SNHLY, CDR2 FYNNEI. Roughly three months, about 14 weeks, into antiretroviral therapy, follow-up blood was collected. The repertoire came from unfractionated whole blood and reflected all unsorted peripheral T cells. This sample was included in a study of HIV-infected patients and healthy controls. Study results and caveats: Significantly higher mean Gini indices appeared in HIV-infected repertoires, possibly reflecting oligoclonality. Slight age and sex differences between study cohorts did not explain the diversity differences.

The receptor's source is an adult with HIV infection. The chain joins TRBV2 to TRBJ1-5, with no clear D. Here the sequenced sample was blood, taken during antiretroviral therapy. The CDR3 region is CASSEAMGSQPQHF. Here the CDR3 DNA reads TGTGCCAGCAGTGAAGCAATGGGGAGCCAGCCCCAGCATTTT.